Listed below are T cell receptor beta chains from one sample, sequenced in a study of cytomegalovirus exposure and HLA in healthy donors. The method was immunoSEQ multiplex PCR; TCRdb's version includes in-frame clones alone and lacks a portion of them. The sample records about 190,000 clones, around 83% being singletons. The specimen was PBMCs. The receptors were sampled from a man aged 50 or older in good health and CMV-seronegative. CDR3s include the opening cysteine and the closing phenylalanine or tryptophan. A D gene is named only where the DNA matches it firmly. A row's size may be missing; if present it is once, few, many or a size class.

V gene,J gene,clone size,CDR3 length,D gene,CDR3 protein,CDR3 DNA
TRBV14,TRBJ1-1,-,11,-,CASRHGGEAFF,TGTGCCAGCAGACACGGCGGTGAAGCTTTCTTT
TRBV7-9,TRBJ2-5,-,14,-,CASSLGLDPETQYF,TGTGCCAGCAGCTTAGGGCTAGACCCCGAGACCCAGTACTTC
TRBV7-9,TRBJ2-1,once,14,-,CASSSSGSYNEQFF,TGTGCCAGCAGCTCCAGCGGGTCTTACAATGAGCAGTTCTTC
TRBV9,TRBJ1-3,-,16,-,CASSPRRGWAGNTIYF,TGTGCCAGCAGCCCACGCAGGGGATGGGCTGGAAACACCATATATTTT
TRBV19,TRBJ1-5,medium-sized,15,TRBD1,CASRGGQGGNQPQHF,TGTGCCAGTAGGGGGGGACAGGGCGGCAATCAGCCCCAGCATTTT
TRBV6-5,TRBJ2-7,-,15,TRBD2,CASSYSLGGSYEQYF,TGTGCCAGCAGTTACTCGTTGGGGGGGAGCTACGAGCAGTACTTC
TRBV7-9,TRBJ1-1,-,14,TRBD1,CASSSGTVGTEAFF,TGTGCCAGCAGCTCCGGGACAGTGGGGACTGAAGCTTTCTTT
TRBV6-6,TRBJ1-5,-,12,-,CASSNGNQPQHF,TGTGCCAGCAGCAACGGTAATCAGCCCCAGCATTTT
TRBV18,TRBJ2-7,-,13,-,CASSPGQPYEQYF,TGTGCCAGCTCACCCGGACAGCCCTACGAGCAGTACTTC
TRBV7-3,TRBJ2-5,-,15,TRBD2,CASSLTGTSQETQYF,TGTGCCAGCAGCTTAACGGGGACTAGCCAAGAGACCCAGTACTTC